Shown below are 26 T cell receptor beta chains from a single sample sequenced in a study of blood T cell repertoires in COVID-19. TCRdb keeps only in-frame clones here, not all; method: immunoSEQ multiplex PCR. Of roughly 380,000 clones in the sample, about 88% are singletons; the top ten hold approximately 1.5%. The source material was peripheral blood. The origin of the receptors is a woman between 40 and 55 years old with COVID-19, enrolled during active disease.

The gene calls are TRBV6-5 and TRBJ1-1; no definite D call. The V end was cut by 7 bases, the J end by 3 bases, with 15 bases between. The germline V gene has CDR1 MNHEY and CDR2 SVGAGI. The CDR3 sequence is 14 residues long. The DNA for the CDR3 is TGTGCCAGCACCTTGAGGTTTTTCGACACTGAAGCTTTCTTT. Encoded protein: CASTLRFFDTEAFF.

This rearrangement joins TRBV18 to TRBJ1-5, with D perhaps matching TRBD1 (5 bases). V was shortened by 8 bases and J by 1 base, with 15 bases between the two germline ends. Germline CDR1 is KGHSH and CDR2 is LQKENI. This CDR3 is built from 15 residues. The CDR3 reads CASHGGIASNQPQHF. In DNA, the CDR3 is TGTGCCAGCCACGGGGGGATCGCGAGCAATCAGCCCCAGCATTTT.

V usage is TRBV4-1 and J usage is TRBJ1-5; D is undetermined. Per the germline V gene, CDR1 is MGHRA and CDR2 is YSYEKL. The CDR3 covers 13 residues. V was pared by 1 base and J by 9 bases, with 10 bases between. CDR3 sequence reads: CASSQASLPPQHF. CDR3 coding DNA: TGCGCCAGCAGCCAAGCCAGTCTCCCGCCCCAGCATTTT.

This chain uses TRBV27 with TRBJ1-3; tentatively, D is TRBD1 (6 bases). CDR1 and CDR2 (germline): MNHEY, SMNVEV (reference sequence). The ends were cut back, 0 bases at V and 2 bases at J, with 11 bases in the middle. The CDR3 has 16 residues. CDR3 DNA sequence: TGTGCCAGCAGTTTATCTACCGGGACAACTGGAAACACCATATATTTT. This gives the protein CASSLSTGTTGNTIYF.

CDR3 amino acids: CASSLLREQFF. In DNA, the CDR3 is TGTGCCAGCAGTTTATTACGGGAGCAGTTCTTC. The chain employs TRBV27 and TRBJ2-1; D not resolved. Trimming removed 1 base from V and 10 bases from J, with 5 bases in between. Germline values: CDR1 MNHEY, CDR2 SMNVEV (reference sequence). This CDR3 region has 11 residues.

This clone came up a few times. CDR3 DNA sequence: TGTGCCAGCAGCCTCGGACAGCCAGGGGACTATGGCTACACCTTC. This codes for CASSLGQPGDYGYTF. This rearrangement joins TRBV7-2 to TRBJ1-2; weak D call: TRBD1 (6 bases). This CDR3 contains 15 residues. Germline lookup yields CDR1 SGHTA and CDR2 FQGNSA. Trimming pared 5 bases from V and 3 bases from J, leaving 16 bases between.

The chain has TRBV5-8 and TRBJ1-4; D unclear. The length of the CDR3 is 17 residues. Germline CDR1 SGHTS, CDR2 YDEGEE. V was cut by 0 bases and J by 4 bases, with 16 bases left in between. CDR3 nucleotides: TGTGCCAGCAGCTTGGCGGTGAGCCAGCGGGGTAATGAAAAACTGTTTTTT. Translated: CASSLAVSQRGNEKLFF.

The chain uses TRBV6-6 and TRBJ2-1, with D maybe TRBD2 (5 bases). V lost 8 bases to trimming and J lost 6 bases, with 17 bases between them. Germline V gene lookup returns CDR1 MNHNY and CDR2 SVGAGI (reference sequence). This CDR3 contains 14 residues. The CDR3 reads CASLTPDYFNEQFF. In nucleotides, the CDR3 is TGTGCCAGCTTGACCCCCGACTACTTCAATGAGCAGTTCTTC.

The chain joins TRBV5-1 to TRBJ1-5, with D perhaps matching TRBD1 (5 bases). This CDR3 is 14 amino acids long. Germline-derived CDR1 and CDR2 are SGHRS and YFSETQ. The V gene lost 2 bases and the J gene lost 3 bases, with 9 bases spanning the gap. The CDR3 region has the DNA TGCGCCAGCAGCTTAGGGGTAACCAATCAGCCCCAGCATTTT. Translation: CASSLGVTNQPQHF. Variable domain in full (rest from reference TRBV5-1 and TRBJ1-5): KAGVTQTPRYLIKTRGQQVTLSCSPISGHRSVSWYQQTPGQGLQFLFEYFSETQRNKGNFPGRFSGRQFSNSRSEMNVSTLELGDSALYLCASSLGVTNQPQHFGDGTRLSIL.

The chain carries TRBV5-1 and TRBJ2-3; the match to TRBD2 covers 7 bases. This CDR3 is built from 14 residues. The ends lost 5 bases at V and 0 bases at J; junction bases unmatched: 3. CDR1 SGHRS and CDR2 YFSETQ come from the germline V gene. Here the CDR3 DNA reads TGCGCCAGCAGAGGCGGGAGTAGCACAGATACGCAGTATTTT. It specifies CASRGGSSTDTQYF. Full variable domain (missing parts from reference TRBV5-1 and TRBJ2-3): KAGVTQTPRYLIKTRGQQVTLSCSPISGHRSVSWYQQTPGQGLQFLFEYFSETQRNKGNFPGRFSGRQFSNSRSEMNVSTLELGDSALYLCASRGGSSTDTQYFGPGTRLTVL.

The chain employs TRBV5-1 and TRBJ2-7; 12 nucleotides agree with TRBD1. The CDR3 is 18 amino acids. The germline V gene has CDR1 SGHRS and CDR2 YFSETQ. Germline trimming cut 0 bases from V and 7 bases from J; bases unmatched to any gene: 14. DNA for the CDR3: TGCGCCAGCAGCTTGGCCGGGACAGGGGGCTCCCTTGCCGGGGAGCAGTACTTC. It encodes CASSLAGTGGSLAGEQYF.

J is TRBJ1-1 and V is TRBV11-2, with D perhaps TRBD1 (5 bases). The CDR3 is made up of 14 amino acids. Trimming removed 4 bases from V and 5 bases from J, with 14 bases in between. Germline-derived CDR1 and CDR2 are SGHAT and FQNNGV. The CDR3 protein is CASSYVRGWTEAFF. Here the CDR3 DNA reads TGTGCCAGCAGCTACGTAAGGGGTTGGACTGAAGCTTTCTTT. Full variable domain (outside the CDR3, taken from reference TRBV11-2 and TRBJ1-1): EAGVAQSPRYKIIEKRQSVAFWCNPISGHATLYWYQQILGQGPKLLIQFQNNGVVDDSQLPKDRFSAERLKGVDSTLKIQPAKLEDSAVYLCASSYVRGWTEAFFGQGTRLTVV.

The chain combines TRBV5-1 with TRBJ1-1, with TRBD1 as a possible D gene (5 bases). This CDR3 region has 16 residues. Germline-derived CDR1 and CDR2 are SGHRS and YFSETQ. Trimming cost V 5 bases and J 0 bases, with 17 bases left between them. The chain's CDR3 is CASSHDSPLMNTEAFF. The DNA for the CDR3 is TGCGCCAGCAGTCATGACAGCCCCTTGATGAACACTGAAGCTTTCTTT.

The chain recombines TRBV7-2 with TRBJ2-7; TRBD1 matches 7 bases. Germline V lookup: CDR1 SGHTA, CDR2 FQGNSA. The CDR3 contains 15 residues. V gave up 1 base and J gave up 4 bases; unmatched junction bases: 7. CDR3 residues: CASSLGGRGLYEQYF. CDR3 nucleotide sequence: TGTGCCAGCAGCTTAGGGGGCAGGGGGTTATACGAGCAGTACTTC.

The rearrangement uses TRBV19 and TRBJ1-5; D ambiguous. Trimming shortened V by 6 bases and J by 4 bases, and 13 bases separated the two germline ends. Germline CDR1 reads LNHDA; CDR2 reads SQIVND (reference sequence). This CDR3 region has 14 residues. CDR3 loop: CASSPWGANQPQHF. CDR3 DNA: TGTGCCAGTAGCCCTTGGGGAGCTAATCAGCCCCAGCATTTT.

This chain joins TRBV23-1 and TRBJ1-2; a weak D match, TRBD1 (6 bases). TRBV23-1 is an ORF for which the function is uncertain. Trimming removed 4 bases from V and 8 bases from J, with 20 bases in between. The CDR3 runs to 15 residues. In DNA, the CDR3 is TGCGCCAGCAGTCTGTCCACAGGGCCCTTTAGGGGCTACACCTTC. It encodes CASSLSTGPFRGYTF.

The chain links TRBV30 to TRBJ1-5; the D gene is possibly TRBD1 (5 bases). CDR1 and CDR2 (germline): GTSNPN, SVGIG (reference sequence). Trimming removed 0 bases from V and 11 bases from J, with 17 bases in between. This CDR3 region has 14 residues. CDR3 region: CAWSVRPLQGAQHF. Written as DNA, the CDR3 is TGTGCCTGGAGTGTACGGCCGCTCCAAGGGGCCCAGCATTTT.

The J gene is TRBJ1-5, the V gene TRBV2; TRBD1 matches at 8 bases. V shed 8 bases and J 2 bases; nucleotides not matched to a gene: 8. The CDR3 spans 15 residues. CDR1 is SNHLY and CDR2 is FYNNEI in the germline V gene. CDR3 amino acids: CASDPGQGGNQPQHF. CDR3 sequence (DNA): TGTGCCAGCGATCCCGGACAGGGCGGCAATCAGCCCCAGCATTTT.

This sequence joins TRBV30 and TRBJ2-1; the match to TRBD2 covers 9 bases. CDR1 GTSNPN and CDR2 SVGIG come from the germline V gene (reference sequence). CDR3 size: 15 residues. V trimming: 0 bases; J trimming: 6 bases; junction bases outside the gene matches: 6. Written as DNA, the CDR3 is TGTGCCTGGAGTGTACGGCTAGCGGGGATCAATGAGCAGTTCTTC. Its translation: CAWSVRLAGINEQFF. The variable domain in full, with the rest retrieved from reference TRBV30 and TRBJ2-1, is SQTIHQWPATLVQPVGSPLSLECTVEGTSNPNLYWYRQAAGRGLQLLFYSVGIGQISSEVPQNLSASRPQDRQFILSSKKLLLSDSGFYLCAWSVRLAGINEQFFGPGTRLTVL.

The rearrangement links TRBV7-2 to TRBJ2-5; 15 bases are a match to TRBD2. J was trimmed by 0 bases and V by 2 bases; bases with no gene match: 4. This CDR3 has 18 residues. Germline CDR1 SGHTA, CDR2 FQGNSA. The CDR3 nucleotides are TGTGCCAGCAGCTTAAGGACTAGCGGGAGGGCGTACCAAGAGACCCAGTACTTC. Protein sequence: CASSLRTSGRAYQETQYF.

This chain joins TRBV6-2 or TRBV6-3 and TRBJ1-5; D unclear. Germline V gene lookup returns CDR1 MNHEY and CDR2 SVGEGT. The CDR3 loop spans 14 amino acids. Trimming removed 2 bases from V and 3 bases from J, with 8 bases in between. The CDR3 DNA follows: TGTGCCAGCAGTTACGGGCAGCCCAATCAGCCCCAGCATTTT. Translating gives CASSYGQPNQPQHF.

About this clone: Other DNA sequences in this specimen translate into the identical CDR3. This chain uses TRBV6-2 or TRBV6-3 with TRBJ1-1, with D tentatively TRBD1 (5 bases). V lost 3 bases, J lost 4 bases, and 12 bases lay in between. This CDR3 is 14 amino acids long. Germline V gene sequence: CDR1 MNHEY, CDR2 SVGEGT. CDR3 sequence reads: CASSYSREGTEAFF. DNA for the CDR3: TGTGCCAGCAGTTATTCCAGGGAAGGCACTGAAGCTTTCTTT.

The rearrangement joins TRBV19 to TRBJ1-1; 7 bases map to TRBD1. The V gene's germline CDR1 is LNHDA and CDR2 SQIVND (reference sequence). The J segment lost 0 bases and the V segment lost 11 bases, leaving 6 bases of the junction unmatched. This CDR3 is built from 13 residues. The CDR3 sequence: CASQGQMNTEAFF. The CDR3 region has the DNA TGTGCCTCTCAGGGACAGATGAACACTGAAGCTTTCTTT.

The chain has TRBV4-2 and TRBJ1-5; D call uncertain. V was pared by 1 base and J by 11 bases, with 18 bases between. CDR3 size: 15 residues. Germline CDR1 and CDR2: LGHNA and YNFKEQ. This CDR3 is CASSQGGPGDEAQHF. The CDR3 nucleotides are TGTGCCAGCAGCCAAGGAGGGCCAGGAGATGAAGCCCAGCATTTT.

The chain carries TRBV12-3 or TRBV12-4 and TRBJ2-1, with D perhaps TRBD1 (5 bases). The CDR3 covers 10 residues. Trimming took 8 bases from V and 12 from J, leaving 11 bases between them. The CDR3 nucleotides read TGTGCCAGCGCTCGAAGGGGGCAGTTCTTC. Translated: CASARRGQFF.

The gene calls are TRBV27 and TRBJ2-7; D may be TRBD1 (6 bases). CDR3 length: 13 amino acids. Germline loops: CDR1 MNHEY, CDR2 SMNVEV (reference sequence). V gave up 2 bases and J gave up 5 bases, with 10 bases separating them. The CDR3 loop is CASSLVHRDEQYF. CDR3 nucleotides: TGTGCCAGCAGTTTAGTTCACAGGGACGAGCAGTACTTC.